Included here is one T cell receptor (beta chain) sequence, with context. Its antigen remains unknown. The germline CDR1 and CDR2 sequences are SGHAT and FQNNGV. Unmatched junction bases numbered 12, after V lost 3 bases and J lost 4 bases. The CDR3 is 18 amino acids. This entry is derived from a study of T cell responses to AZD1222 COVID-19 vaccine. Notes on the study in general: Donors skewed white British and female; clonal diversity was possibly underestimated.

Sequenced by immunoSEQ multiplex PCR; TCRdb stores in-frame clones only, minus some. In the table there are 120,000 or so clones, approximately 83% of which are singletons. The TCR was taken from an adult in good health. The sample in question was peripheral blood, obtained on day 0 of AZD1222 vaccination. The rearrangement links TRBV11-2 to TRBJ2-4, with 10 nucleotides matching TRBD2. Here the CDR3 DNA reads TGTGCCAGCAGCTTTTTTCTTAGGCGGACTAGCGGTAAAAACATTCAGTACTTC. Protein sequence: CASSFFLRRTSGKNIQYF.